This T cell receptor beta chain was recovered during a study of identical twins. Study outcomes and limitations: A lower insertion count was a feature of abundant cord blood beta clonotypes, with no such feature in memory repertoires.

Per germline, CDR1 KGHSH and CDR2 LQKENI. The ends were cut back, 5 bases at V and 0 bases at J, with 11 bases in the middle. There are 15 residues in the CDR3. With respect to this clonotype: The antigen is undetermined.

TCRdb processed the 5' RACE reads anew with MiXCR; each CDR3 protein has one entry. The table records over 200,000 distinct CDR3 sequences, roughly 10% of them present only once. This receptor was identified in a man aged 45-65 years in good health. The chain combines TRBV18 with TRBJ1-5, with D possibly matching TRBD1 (5 bases). The sequenced sample consisted of memory T cells sorted from blood. In DNA, the CDR3 is TGTGCCAGCTCAACGACAGAGTATAGCAATCAGCCCCAGCATTTT. Its translation: CASSTTEYSNQPQHF.